These T cell receptor beta chains were read from a single sample in a study of cytomegalovirus exposure and HLA in healthy donors. TCRdb keeps only in-frame clones here, not all; method: immunoSEQ multiplex PCR. Of about 240,000 clones in the sample, around four fifths were seen once. Sample: PBMCs. These receptors were obtained from a boy between 5 and 17 years old in good health and CMV-seronegative. Each CDR3 is given with its conserved first and last residue. Each record gives: V gene, J gene, clone size, D gene, CDR3 DNA, CDR3 protein. The D gene is left open where the match is weak. Clone size is not always given. Where it is, it says once, few, many or a class for expanded clones.

>TRBV15|TRBJ2-2|-|-
TGTGCCACCAGCGGGACTTCGAACACCGGGGAGCTGTTTTTT
CATSGTSNTGELFF
>TRBV19|TRBJ1-2|-|TRBD1
TGTGCCAGTAGTCACTTGACGGACAGGGGCTATGGCTACACCTTC
CASSHLTDRGYGYTF
>TRBV9|TRBJ2-7|-|-
TGTGCCAGCAGCGTAGGAGGGGGGGCCTACGAGCAGTACTTC
CASSVGGGAYEQYF
>TRBV19|TRBJ2-7|-|-
TGTGCCAGTCCCAACGGGAAAGCCTACGAGCAGTACTTC
CASPNGKAYEQYF
>TRBV11-3|TRBJ1-6|-|TRBD1
TGTGCCAGCAGCACCGGGACAGGGGTAGGATCACCCCTCCACTTT
CASSTGTGVGSPLHF
>TRBV15|TRBJ1-1|-|TRBD1
TGTGCCACCAGCTTAAGGGACAGGGTCACTGAAGCTTTCTTT
CATSLRDRVTEAFF
>TRBV6-6|TRBJ1-4|-|-
TGTGCCAGCAGTTCCAGGGTCTTGACTAATGAAAAACTGTTTTTT
CASSSRVLTNEKLFF
>TRBV21-1|TRBJ2-7|-|-
TGTGCCAGCAGCAAGCCTCTGACAGTGGGGTTGAGGTACGAGCAGTACTTC
CASSKPLTVGLRYEQYF
>TRBV5-8|TRBJ2-3|once|TRBD1
TGTGCCAGCCTCCTGGCAGGGGGCCTTATGAGCACAGATACGCAGTATTTT
CASLLAGGLMSTDTQYF
>TRBV6-1|TRBJ1-5|-|TRBD1
TGTGCCAGCAGTGAAAAGGGACAGGGCCTAGTAAGGCCCCAGCATTTT
CASSEKGQGLVRPQHF
>TRBV6-1|TRBJ2-1|-|-
TGTGCCAGCAGTGAACGCGTTTTAGAGCAGTTCTTC
CASSERVLEQFF
>TRBV4-2|TRBJ2-7|-|-
TGTGCCAGCAGCTTACGAGTCCGGGGCAGGGGTAACTACGAGCAGTACTTC
CASSLRVRGRGNYEQYF
>TRBV7-9|TRBJ1-2|-|-
TGTGCCAGCAGCCCCACTTTGCATGGCTACACCTTC
CASSPTLHGYTF
>TRBV4-1|TRBJ1-4|-|-
TGCGCCAGCAGCCCGGTCACTAATGAAAAACTGTTTTTT
CASSPVTNEKLFF
>TRBV19|TRBJ1-1|-|-
TGTGCCAGTAGTATTCAGGGAACGAACACTGAAGCTTTCTTT
CASSIQGTNTEAFF